This TCR beta chain was sequenced during a study of T-cell memory formation after mild COVID-19. Background on the study: TCR clustering was largely donor specific. Study results and limitations: The study found balanced CD4/CD8 in clones contracting day 15 to 85 and a CD4+ lean in later expanders. That cross-reactive memory joined was suggested by some responding clones appearing in pre-infection memory.

Of note for this clonotype: Its specificity is unknown.

Germline loops: CDR1 LGHNA, CDR2 YNFKEQ. The CDR3 runs 18 residues. V trimming: 3 bases; J trimming: 3 bases; junction bases outside the gene matches: 10. TCRdb used MiXCR to reprocess the 5' RACE reads, holding one entry per CDR3 protein. The data contain about 290,000 distinct CDR3 sequences, around a sixth of them seen just once; the ten biggest clones take up 22%. V gene TRBV4-2 combines with J gene TRBJ2-4, with 11 bases identical to TRBD1. This TCR derives from a man younger than 30 who had mild COVID-19 (a few samples of this study predate the infection). Cell type and time point are not known. Sequencing input: PBMCs or a T cell subset sorted from them (not recorded which). CDR3 residues: CASSQYRDRGVGKNIQYF. In nucleotides, the CDR3 is TGTGCCAGCAGCCAGTACCGGGACAGGGGGGTTGGCAAAAACATTCAGTACTTC.